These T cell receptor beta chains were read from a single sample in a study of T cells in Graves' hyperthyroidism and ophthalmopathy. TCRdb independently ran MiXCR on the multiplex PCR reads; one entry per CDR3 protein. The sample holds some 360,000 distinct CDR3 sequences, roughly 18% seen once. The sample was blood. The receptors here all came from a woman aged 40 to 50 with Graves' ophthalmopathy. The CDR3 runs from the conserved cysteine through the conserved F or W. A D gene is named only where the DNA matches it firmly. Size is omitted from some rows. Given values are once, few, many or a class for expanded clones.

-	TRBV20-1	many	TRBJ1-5	CSARNQPQHF	TGCAGTGCTAGAAACCAGCCCCAGCATTTT
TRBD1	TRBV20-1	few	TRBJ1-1	CSARDRTGASIRHPEAFF	TGCAGTGCTAGAGACCGGACAGGGGCGTCTATCCGACACCCCGAAGCTTTCTTT
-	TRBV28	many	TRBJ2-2	CASSLVHTGELFF	TGTGCCAGCAGTTTAGTTCACACCGGGGAGCTGTTTTTT
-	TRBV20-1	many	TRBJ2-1	CSARETGSDEQFF	TGCAGTGCTAGGGAAACAGGGTCCGATGAGCAGTTCTTC
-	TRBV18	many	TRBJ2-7	CASSREAMYEQYF	TGTGCCAGCTCACGGGAAGCGATGTACGAGCAGTACTTC
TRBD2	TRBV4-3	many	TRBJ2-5	CASSQDAGREETQYF	TGCGCCAGCAGCCAAGATGCGGGGCGGGAGGAGACCCAGTACTTC
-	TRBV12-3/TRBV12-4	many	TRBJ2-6	CASSPLNSGANVLTF	TGTGCCAGCAGTCCGCTTAACTCTGGGGCCAACGTCCTGACTTTC
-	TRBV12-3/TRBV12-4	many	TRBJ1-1	CASSPHLGRVNTEAFF	TGTGCCAGCAGCCCCCATTTAGGGCGGGTGAACACTGAAGCTTTCTTT
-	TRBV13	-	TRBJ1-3	CASSLRGSGDTIYF	TGTGCCAGCAGCTTGAGGGGATCTGGAGACACCATATATTTT
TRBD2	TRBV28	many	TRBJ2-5	CASRPQLAGGTQYF	TGTGCCAGCAGACCCCAACTAGCGGGGGGGACCCAGTACTTC
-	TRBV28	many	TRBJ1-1	CASSPWREGNTEAFF	TGTGCCAGCAGCCCCTGGAGGGAGGGGAACACTGAAGCTTTCTTT
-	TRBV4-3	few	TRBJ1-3	CASSQEAGSPTIYF	TGCGCCAGCAGCCAAGAGGCAGGATCTCCCACCATATATTTT
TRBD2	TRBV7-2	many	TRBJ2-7	CASTLRLAGAYEQYF	TGTGCCAGCACCCTGAGGCTAGCGGGAGCCTACGAGCAGTACTTC
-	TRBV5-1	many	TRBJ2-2	CASSSGPGINTGELFF	TGCGCCAGCAGCTCGGGGCCTGGGATTAACACCGGGGAGCTGTTTTTT
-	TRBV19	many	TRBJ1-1	CASKSGNTEAFF	TGTGCCAGTAAATCTGGGAACACTGAAGCTTTCTTT
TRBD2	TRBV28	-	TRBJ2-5	CASTELAGLKETQYF	TGTGCCAGCACAGAACTAGCGGGTCTGAAGGAGACCCAGTACTTC
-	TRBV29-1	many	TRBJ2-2	CSGAGTGELFF	TGCAGCGGTGCCGGGACCGGGGAGCTGTTTTTT
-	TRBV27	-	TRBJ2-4	CASSSPRTARAKNIQYF	TGTGCCAGCAGCTCTCCTAGGACAGCGAGAGCCAAAAACATTCAGTACTTC
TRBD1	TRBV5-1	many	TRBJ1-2	CASSQKPGQGYGYTF	TGCGCCAGCAGCCAGAAACCGGGACAGGGATATGGCTACACCTTC
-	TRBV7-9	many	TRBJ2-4	CASSLGRMNIQYF	TGTGCCAGCAGCTTAGGTCGTATGAACATTCAGTACTTC
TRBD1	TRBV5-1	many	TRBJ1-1	CATRQGTNTEAFF	TGCGCCACTAGACAGGGCACGAACACTGAAGCTTTCTTT
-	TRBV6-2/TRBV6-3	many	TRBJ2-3	CASSPQENIPALDTQYF	TGTGCCAGCAGTCCGCAAGAGAATATCCCGGCTCTGGATACGCAGTATTTT
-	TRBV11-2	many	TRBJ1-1	CASSVGIEAFF	TGTGCCAGCAGCGTGGGGATTGAAGCTTTCTTT
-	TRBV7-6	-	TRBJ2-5	CASSPSLTAVETQYF	TGTGCCAGCAGCCCTAGCCTGACAGCGGTAGAGACCCAGTACTTC
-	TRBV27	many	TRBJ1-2	CARGGDYGYTF	TGTGCCCGTGGGGGGGACTATGGCTACACCTTC
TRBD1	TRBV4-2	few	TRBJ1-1	CASSPILMRQGTLGAFF	TGTGCCAGCAGCCCGATATTAATGAGACAGGGTACTTTAGGGGCTTTCTTT
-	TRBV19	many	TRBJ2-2	CASSILGFANTGELFF	TGTGCCAGTAGTATCCTCGGGTTCGCGAACACCGGGGAGCTGTTTTTT
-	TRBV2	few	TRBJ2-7	CASSEGLRGLTYEQYF	TGTGCCAGCAGTGAGGGACTGAGGGGTCTCACCTACGAGCAGTACTTC
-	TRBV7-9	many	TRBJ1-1	CASTSQVEAFF	TGTGCCAGCACCTCCCAAGTTGAAGCTTTCTTT
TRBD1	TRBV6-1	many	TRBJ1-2	CASRDDRGQGYAF	TGTGCCAGCAGGGATGACAGGGGGCAAGGCTACGCCTTC
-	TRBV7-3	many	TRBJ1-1	CASSLIRRTVAFF	TGTGCCAGCAGCTTAATACGTCGGACAGTAGCTTTCTTT
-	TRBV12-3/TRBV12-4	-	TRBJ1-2	CASSGFGDNYGYTF	TGTGCCAGCAGTGGTTTCGGGGATAACTATGGCTACACCTTC
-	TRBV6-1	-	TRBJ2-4	CASSVTDRYIQYF	TGTGCCAGCAGTGTAACAGACCGATACATTCAGTACTTC
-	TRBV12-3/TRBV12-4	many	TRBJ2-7	CASSSMDTYEQYF	TGTGCCAGCAGTTCGATGGACACTTACGAGCAGTACTTC
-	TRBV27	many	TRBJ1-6	CASSLGQESSPLHF	TGTGCCAGCAGTTTGGGGCAGGAGAGTTCACCCCTCCACTTT
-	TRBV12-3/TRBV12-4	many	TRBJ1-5	CASSRQANQPQHF	TGTGCCAGCAGTAGACAGGCCAATCAGCCCCAGCATTTT
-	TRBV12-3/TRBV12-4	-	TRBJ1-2	CASSLGERGYTF	TGTGCCAGCAGTTTGGGCGAGCGCGGCTACACCTTC
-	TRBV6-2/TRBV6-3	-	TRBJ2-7	CASIMAGRNYEQYF	TGTGCCAGCATAATGGCGGGCCGGAACTACGAGCAGTACTTC
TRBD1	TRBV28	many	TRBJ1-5	CASRSTGGNQPQHF	TGTGCCAGCAGGTCCACAGGGGGAAACCAGCCCCAGCATTTT
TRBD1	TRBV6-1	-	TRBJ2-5	CASSEAAGQGLETQYF	TGTGCCAGCAGTGAAGCGGCGGGACAGGGGCTGGAGACCCAGTACTTC
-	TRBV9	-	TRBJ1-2	CASKPQGDYGYTF	TGTGCCAGCAAACCACAGGGTGACTATGGCTACACCTTC
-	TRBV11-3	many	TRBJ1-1	CASSITDTNTEAFF	TGTGCCAGCAGCATCACCGACACGAACACTGAAGCTTTCTTT
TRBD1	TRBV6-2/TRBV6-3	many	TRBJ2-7	CASSYTRDRGFEQYF	TGTGCCAGCAGTTACACCCGGGACAGGGGCTTCGAGCAGTACTTC
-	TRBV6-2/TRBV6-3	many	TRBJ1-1	CASSYLDTAEAFF	TGTGCCAGCAGTTACTTGGATACAGCTGAAGCTTTCTTT
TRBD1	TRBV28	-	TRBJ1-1	CASSRGTGAEAFF	TGTGCCAGCAGTCGGGGGACAGGGGCTGAAGCTTTCTTT
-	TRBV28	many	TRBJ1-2	CASTSPRRYGYTF	TGTGCCAGCACCTCTCCTCGCCGTTATGGCTACACCTTC
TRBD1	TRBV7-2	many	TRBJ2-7	CASSSGQAISYEQYF	TGTGCCAGCAGCTCTGGACAGGCGATCTCCTACGAGCAGTACTTC
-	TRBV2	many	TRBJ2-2	CASGDRRQGAGELFF	TGTGCCAGTGGGGATAGGCGACAAGGCGCCGGGGAGCTGTTTTTT
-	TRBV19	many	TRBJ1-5	CASLERGAGNQPQHF	TGTGCCAGTCTTGAACGAGGGGCAGGAAATCAGCCCCAGCATTTT
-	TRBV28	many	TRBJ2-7	CASTGSYEQYF	TGTGCCAGTACCGGGAGCTACGAGCAGTACTTC
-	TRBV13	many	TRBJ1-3	CASSLRGSGNTIYF	TGTGCCAGCAGTTTAAGGGGCTCTGGAAACACCATATATTTT
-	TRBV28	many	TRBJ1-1	CASSLSQYSDTEAFF	TGTGCCAGCAGTTTAAGTCAGTACAGCGACACTGAAGCTTTCTTT
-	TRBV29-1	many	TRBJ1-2	CSVDNYGYTF	TGCAGCGTTGACAACTATGGCTACACCTTC
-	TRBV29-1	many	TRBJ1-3	CSAKVDLSGNTIYF	TGCAGCGCAAAGGTAGACCTCTCTGGAAACACCATATATTTT
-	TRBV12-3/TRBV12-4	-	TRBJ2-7	CASSVGAQEQYF	TGTGCCAGCAGTGTGGGGGCGCAAGAGCAGTACTTC
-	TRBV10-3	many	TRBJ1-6	CAISRGIGQSPLHF	TGTGCCATCAGTCGCGGGATAGGGCAGTCACCCCTCCACTTT
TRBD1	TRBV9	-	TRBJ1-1	CASSVQGVGTEAFF	TGTGCCAGCAGCGTACAGGGGGTTGGCACTGAAGCTTTCTTT
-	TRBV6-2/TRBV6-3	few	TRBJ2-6	CASSDLQGSLFNVLTF	TGTGCCAGCAGCGACCTCCAGGGTTCATTATTCAACGTCCTGACTTTC
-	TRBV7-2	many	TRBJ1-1	CASSHSRDTEAFF	TGTGCCAGCAGCCATAGTAGGGACACTGAAGCTTTCTTT